The next 22 T cell receptor beta chains were all read from a single sample in a study of cytomegalovirus exposure and HLA in healthy donors. Researchers ran the PCR with 60 Vbeta and 13 Jbeta primers. Produced via immunoSEQ multiplex PCR; TCRdb's table is partial and in-frame only. The sample shows about 98,000 clones, 75% to 85% of them seen only once. Material for sequencing was PBMCs. These receptors originate from a young man in good health and CMV-seropositive.

V gene TRBV28 combines with J gene TRBJ1-1; D ambiguous. Germline loops: CDR1 MDHEN, CDR2 SYDVKM. Trimming left V 1 base short and J 1 base short, with 4 bases between. The length of the CDR3 is 13 residues. CDR3 loop: CASSLSQNTEAFF. The CDR3 DNA follows: TGTGCCAGCAGTTTATCACAGAACACTGAAGCTTTCTTT.

This clone has just a few counts. This chain joins TRBV6-1 and TRBJ1-1; D perhaps matches TRBD1 (6 bases). V was clipped by 4 bases and J by 0 bases, with 15 bases between them. The CDR3 has 16 residues. Germline V gene sequence: CDR1 MNHNS, CDR2 SASEGT. CDR3 nucleotide sequence: TGTGCCAGCAGTGCCCTAGGGGGGGGGATGAACACTGAAGCTTTCTTT. Translating gives CASSALGGGMNTEAFF.

The genes are TRBV6-6 and TRBJ2-5; 9 bases line up with TRBD2. The CDR3 length is 13 residues. Germline CDR1 reads MNHNY; CDR2 reads SVGAGI (reference sequence). Losses at the gene ends were 8 bases for V and 11 bases for J; bases not matched to a gene: 12. The CDR3: CASLSGGLREQYF. CDR3 coding DNA: TGTGCCAGCTTAAGCGGGGGGCTTCGAGAGCAGTACTTC.

The CDR3 sequence is CATSRGQEIGEQYF. CDR3 nucleotides: TGTGCCACCAGCCGCGGACAGGAAATAGGCGAGCAGTACTTC. The chain carries TRBV15 and TRBJ2-7; 7 nucleotides align to TRBD1. Per the germline V gene, CDR1 is LNHNV and CDR2 is YYDKDF (reference sequence). Unmatched junction bases numbered 10, after V lost 5 bases and J lost 6 bases. The CDR3 is made up of 14 amino acids.

In its sample, this clone was seen once. This chain uses TRBV9 with TRBJ1-2, with D possibly being TRBD1 (5 bases). The CDR3 consists of 15 residues. The germline CDR1 and CDR2 sequences are SGDLS and YYNGEE. The V end lost 2 bases, the J end lost 4 bases, and 15 bases lay between the germline ends. The CDR3 is CASSVGAATLYGYTF. CDR3 in DNA: TGTGCCAGCAGCGTTGGGGCAGCGACCCTCTATGGCTACACCTTC.

This clone was found once. The V and J genes are TRBV9 and TRBJ1-4; D gene ambiguous. Between the trimmed V and J ends, which lost 6 bases and 0 bases, there was a span of 12 bases. The CDR3 sequence is 15 residues long. The germline CDR1 and CDR2 sequences are SGDLS and YYNGEE. The CDR3 bases are TGTGCCAGCACTGAGGGCCTTACAACTAATGAAAAACTGTTTTTT. It encodes CASTEGLTTNEKLFF.

The V and J genes are TRBV6-6 and TRBJ2-1; 7 nucleotides align to TRBD1. Losses at the gene ends were 6 bases for V and 3 bases for J; bases not matched to a gene: 5. Germline V gene sequence: CDR1 MNHNY, CDR2 SVGAGI (reference sequence). CDR3 length equals 14 residues. The CDR3 region has the DNA TGTGCCAGCAGAGACAGGGTATTCTACAATGAGCAGTTCTTC. The encoded protein is CASRDRVFYNEQFF.

The gene calls are TRBV2 and TRBJ1-6; 9 positions agree with TRBD1. After removal of 0 bases from V and 6 bases from J, the junction contained 6 bases not matched to a gene. Germline loops: CDR1 SNHLY, CDR2 FYNNEI. This CDR3 is 17 amino acids long. CDR3 in amino acids: CASSEAPPGQGNSPLHF. The CDR3 coding sequence is TGTGCCAGCAGTGAAGCCCCACCGGGACAGGGTAATTCACCCCTCCACTTT.

Only a few counts were recorded for this clone. The rearrangement links TRBV5-1 to TRBJ2-1; 10 bases are shared with TRBD2. CDR3 length: 15 amino acids. Germline CDR1 reads SGHRS; CDR2 reads YFSETQ. The ends lost 4 bases at V and 7 bases at J; junction bases unmatched: 8. The CDR3 loop is CASSISGGASNEQFF. For the CDR3, the DNA is TGCGCCAGCAGCATAAGCGGGGGGGCCTCTAATGAGCAGTTCTTC.

The V call is TRBV28, the J call TRBJ1-5, with 12 bases fitting TRBD1. In germline, CDR1 is MDHEN, CDR2 SYDVKM. The CDR3 runs to 16 residues. J lost 6 bases, V lost 3 bases, and 6 bases had no gene match. CDR3 DNA: TGTGCCAGCAGTTTTAGGGACAGGGGGCATGGTCAGCCCCAGCATTTT. Its translation: CASSFRDRGHGQPQHF.

V and J are TRBV30 and TRBJ2-3, with a weak D call TRBD2 (7 bases). From germline, CDR1 is GTSNPN and CDR2 SVGIG (reference sequence). V was clipped by 0 bases and J by 1 base, with 11 bases between them. The CDR3 consists of 15 residues. CDR3 in DNA: TGTGCCTGGAGTGTAGGGGGGGCAGGCACAGATACGCAGTATTTT. Protein product: CAWSVGGAGTDTQYF. Looking up the rest from reference TRBV30 and TRBJ2-3 gives the full variable domain: SQTIHQWPATLVQPVGSPLSLECTVEGTSNPNLYWYRQAAGRGLQLLFYSVGIGQISSEVPQNLSASRPQDRQFILSSKKLLLSDSGFYLCAWSVGGAGTDTQYFGPGTRLTVL.

This clone has a handful of counts. V is TRBV30 and J is TRBJ1-1; D remains unclear. V dropped 1 base and J dropped 1 base, with 13 bases sitting between them. The CDR3 sequence is 15 residues long. Looked up from germline, CDR1 is GTSNPN and CDR2 is SVGIG (reference sequence). This CDR3 reads CAWSAPTVPNTEAFF. Written as DNA, the CDR3 is TGTGCCTGGAGTGCTCCCACAGTCCCGAACACTGAAGCTTTCTTT.

The chain employs TRBV4-1 and TRBJ1-2; tentative D call: TRBD1 (6 bases). V was pared by 1 base and J by 3 bases, with 9 bases between. Germline V gene sequence: CDR1 MGHRA, CDR2 YSYEKL. CDR3 length: 14 amino acids. Here the CDR3 reads CASSQGTADYGYTF. CDR3 DNA: TGCGCCAGCAGCCAAGGGACAGCGGACTATGGCTACACCTTC.

CDR3 sequence reads: CASSPDSSYEQYF. CDR3 DNA: TGTGCCAGCAGCCCAGACAGTTCCTACGAGCAGTACTTC. The chain is built from TRBV7-9 and TRBJ2-7, with D possibly being TRBD1 (5 bases). V lost 5 bases and J lost 1, with 9 bases in between. Germline V gene sequence: CDR1 SEHNR, CDR2 FQNEAQ (reference sequence). The CDR3 is 13 amino acids.

This clone turned up a few times. The V gene is TRBV27, the J gene TRBJ2-3; 8 bases align to TRBD1. Germline loops: CDR1 MNHEY, CDR2 SMNVEV (reference sequence). J was trimmed by 3 bases and V by 4 bases; bases with no gene match: 6. The CDR3 sequence is 15 residues long. The CDR3 DNA is TGTGCCAGCAGTTCCAGGGGGCGCAAGACAGATACGCAGTATTTT. It codes for CASSSRGRKTDTQYF.

The genes are TRBV6-1 and TRBJ2-7; 10 nucleotides match TRBD2. The CDR3 spans 15 residues. The V and J ends lost 8 bases and 4 bases, in that order; junction bases with no gene match: 11. CDR1 MNHNS and CDR2 SASEGT come from the germline V gene. The DNA of the CDR3 is TGTGCCAGCGCCCGGGGTATTAGCGGGGGGTACGAGCAGTACTTC. This encodes CASARGISGGYEQYF.

The V call is TRBV6-4, the J call TRBJ2-3; 7 nucleotides align to TRBD1. The ends lost 0 bases at V and 6 bases at J; junction bases unmatched: 9. Germline V gene sequence: CDR1 MRHNA, CDR2 SNTAGT. CDR3 length: 16 residues. The CDR3 DNA reads as TGTGCCAGCAGTGACTCTGGCAGGGGGATCGGGGATACGCAGTATTTT. Protein product: CASSDSGRGIGDTQYF.

The chain has TRBV5-8 and TRBJ1-5, with 7 bases identical to TRBD1. The CDR3 loop spans 15 amino acids. CDR1 is SGHTS, CDR2 YDEGEE, per germline. The V segment lost 4 bases and the J segment 1 base; nucleotides outside the gene matches: 5. The CDR3 reads CASSPGTVSNQPQHF. CDR3 coding DNA: TGTGCCAGCAGCCCGGGGACAGTCAGCAATCAGCCCCAGCATTTT.

This chain joins TRBV10-3 and TRBJ2-7; D call uncertain. The CDR3 spans 11 residues. CDR1 and CDR2 from the germline V gene are ENHRY and SYGVKD. V was trimmed by 2 bases and J by 6 bases, leaving 5 bases between them. The CDR3 here is CAISEGPEQYF. In DNA, the CDR3 is TGTGCCATCAGTGAGGGCCCCGAGCAGTACTTC.

This rearrangement joins TRBV5-1 to TRBJ2-4, with 9 positions matching TRBD1. The trim removed 0 bases at V and 7 bases at J, leaving 5 bases unmatched. The CDR3 is 15 residues long. CDR1 and CDR2 (germline): SGHRS, YFSETQ. The CDR3 loop is CASSLGTGVINIQYF. In DNA form, the CDR3 reads TGCGCCAGCAGCTTGGGGACAGGGGTGATTAACATTCAGTACTTC.

J is TRBJ1-4 and V is TRBV7-9, with D unresolved. V dropped 8 bases and J dropped 6 bases, with 16 bases sitting between them. Germline loops: CDR1 SEHNR, CDR2 FQNEAQ (reference sequence). CDR3 length: 14 amino acids. The DNA of the CDR3 is TGTGCCAGCCGCTCCGAGGCGGTCGATGAAAAACTGTTTTTT. It yields the protein CASRSEAVDEKLFF.

The chain links TRBV2 to TRBJ1-2, with 8 bases aligning to TRBD1. The CDR3 is 9 residues long. Germline-derived CDR1 and CDR2 are SNHLY and FYNNEI. The J segment lost 14 bases and the V segment lost 4 bases, leaving 0 bases of the junction unmatched. Written as DNA, the CDR3 is TGTGCCAGCAGTGGACAGGGGACCTTC. This sequence encodes CASSGQGTF. The complete variable domain, with remaining parts taken from reference TRBV2 and TRBJ1-2, reads EPEVTQTPSHQVTQMGQEVILRCVPISNHLYFYWYRQILGQKVEFLVSFYNNEISEKSEIFDDQFSVERPDGSNFTLKIRSTKLEDSAMYFCASSGQGTFGSGTRLTVV.